The 8 T cell receptor beta chains given below trace back to one sample, sequenced in a study of identifying expanded T cells in peripheral blood. Repertoires were generated with immunoSEQ multiplex PCR, while TCRdb's copy carries only in-frame clones and drops some. The table records around 100,000 clones, approximately 90% of them present only once. The source material was blood. The receptors here all came from a person between 18 and 75 years old in good health.

This clone was recorded a few times. This rearrangement joins TRBV6-5 to TRBJ1-2; 7 bases are a match to TRBD1. V was clipped by 5 bases and J by 4 bases; unmatched bases: 4. Germline assignment: CDR1 MNHEY and CDR2 SVGAGI. There are 13 residues in the CDR3. CDR3 nucleotides: TGTGCCAGCAGTCTGGGACAGTTCTATGGCTACACCTTC. Protein sequence: CASSLGQFYGYTF.

The chain carries TRBV5-4 and TRBJ1-1, with D tentatively TRBD1 (5 bases). The germline V gene has CDR1 SGHNT and CDR2 YYREEE (reference sequence). Trimming took 4 bases from V and 7 from J, leaving 14 bases between them. The CDR3 length is 13 residues. CDR3 protein: CASSVSQGFEAFF. DNA for the CDR3: TGTGCCAGCAGCGTTTCCCAGGGCTTTGAAGCTTTCTTT. Filled out from reference TRBV5-4 and TRBJ1-1, the complete variable domain reads ETGVTQSPTHLIKTRGQQVTLRCSSQSGHNTVSWYQQALGQGPQFIFQYYREEENGRGNFPPRFSGLQFPNYSSELNVNALELDDSALYLCASSVSQGFEAFFGQGTRLTVV.

The chain has TRBV6-6 and TRBJ2-1, with TRBD2 matching over 13 bases. The trim removed 4 bases at V and 5 bases at J, leaving 5 bases unmatched. The CDR3 extends over 16 amino acids. Germline V gene data show CDR1 as MNHNY and CDR2 as SVGAGI (reference sequence). DNA for the CDR3: TGTGCCAGCAGTTCACTAGCGGGGGGGCTGAACAATGAGCAGTTCTTC. Its protein is CASSSLAGGLNNEQFF.

V and J are TRBV4-2 and TRBJ2-3; TRBD2 might be the D (7 bases). This CDR3 contains 16 residues. Trimming removed 1 base from V and 7 bases from J, with 18 bases in between. Germline-derived CDR1 and CDR2 are LGHNA and YNFKEQ. The CDR3 sequence: CASSQGVEGGLYTQYF. DNA for the CDR3: TGTGCCAGCAGCCAAGGGGTCGAGGGGGGGCTTTATACGCAGTATTTT.

The chain combines TRBV29-1 with TRBJ2-5; D may match TRBD1 or TRBD2 (6 bases each). The CDR3 loop spans 13 amino acids. V lost 4 bases and J 1 base, leaving 10 bases between the germline ends. Germline V gives CDR1 SQVTM, CDR2 ANQGSEA. The CDR3 is CSVGRGAQETQYF. CDR3 in DNA: TGCAGCGTTGGAAGGGGGGCCCAAGAGACCCAGTACTTC.

The V call is TRBV7-2, the J call TRBJ2-3; no definite D call. Germline-derived CDR1 and CDR2 are SGHTA and FQGNSA. V dropped 1 base and J dropped 5 bases, with 7 bases sitting between them. There are 13 residues in the CDR3. The CDR3 DNA follows: TGTGCCAGCAGCTTAGACAGTCGAGATACGCAGTATTTT. This sequence encodes CASSLDSRDTQYF.

V and J are TRBV12-5 and TRBJ2-3; tentative D call: TRBD1 (6 bases). Per the germline V gene, CDR1 is LGHNT and CDR2 is FRNRAP. There are 14 residues in the CDR3. Trimming took 7 bases from V and 7 from J, leaving 18 bases between them. In DNA form, the CDR3 reads TGTGCTAGTGCCCCCTCGACAGGAGTTAATACGCAGTATTTT. As protein: CASAPSTGVNTQYF.

The chain carries TRBV4-2 and TRBJ2-4; D is undetermined. The CDR3 extends over 15 amino acids. Germline loops: CDR1 LGHNA, CDR2 YNFKEQ. V was shortened by 3 bases and J by 0 bases, with 9 bases between the two germline ends. CDR3 sequence: CASSQAESAKNIQYF. CDR3 DNA: TGTGCCAGCAGCCAGGCTGAGTCAGCCAAAAACATTCAGTACTTC.